This TCR beta chain originates from a study of T cells after yellow fever vaccination (dated by TCRdb to between 2019 and 2020). For the study in its entirety: The SMART-Seq v4 Ultra Low Input RNA kit was used to prepare libraries from fractions with low cell numbers. Blood samples were taken at several timepoints before and after primary and secondary immunization, and bulk PBMC replicates and cell subsets were isolated. To follow T-cell clones before and after both primary and booster YFV17D yellow fever vaccination, bulk TCR alpha and beta repertoires underwent longitudinal sequencing. Two healthy male donors, one aged 18 to 30 and one aged 30 to 40 years, made up the cohort.

Beyond this particular receptor, the publication reports: Most clones expanded after primary vaccination (about 95% of CD4 and roughly 90% of CD8) were re-detected after the booster, suggesting that broad memory maintenance occurred. Compared with the primary T-cell response, the secondary T-cell response was faster but weaker, reaching its peak on day 5 rather than on day 15. A small fraction of clonotypes showed up in both the CD4 and CD8 compartments, probably as a result of convergent recombination. Because the study included only a couple of donors, the extent to which the findings can be generalized is limited. Computational filtering was needed because FACS-sorted repertoires could contain abundant contaminating clonotypes from the bulk population.

This clonotype was seen repeatedly, ten times or more. Its antigen is currently not known. Base qualities are not provided; no much larger clone lies one nucleotide away. The germline V gene specifies LGHNA as CDR1 and YNFKEQ as CDR2. V is clipped by 0 bases and J by 0 bases, and the sequence between their germline boundaries is 14 bases long. The CDR3 runs 17 amino acids, cysteine and phenylalanine included. Only the CDR3 DNA stays, 51 bases, in frame from base 1. The intended sense of this specimen's treatment or condition label: live attenuated yellow fever vaccine strain. A standard Ficoll-Paque protocol was used to isolate PBMCs from peripheral blood. CD4 and CD8 T-cell fractions were isolated with Dynabeads CD4 and CD8 positive selection kits. RNA was extracted with TriZol from bulk PBMCs, CD4 and CD8 fractions, and dextramer-positive and dextramer-negative fractions. Sequenced on an Illumina NovaSeq 6000. TCR cDNA was synthesized by 5'RACE template switching, which introduced a universal primer site and unique molecular identifiers. Priming of cDNA synthesis was performed from both the TCR alpha and TCR beta constant segments. Library amplification used two PCR steps, and the second PCR step added sample barcodes and sequencing adapters. Sequencing of the libraries was done on either Illumina HiSeq 2500 (2x100 bp) or NovaSeq (2x150 bp). The study's processing was this. MIGEC handled demultiplexing of reads and collapsing into UMI consensus sequences, while MiXCR performed V(D)J alignment. Vaccine-responding clonotypes were defined with edgeR using replicate PBMC samples, requiring FDR below 0.01 and a log2 fold change above 5 up to day 15. Each bulk clonotype received a CD4 or CD8 identity based on whether the sequenced CD4 or CD8 repertoire contained that clonotype at higher abundance. TCRdb trimmed public reads at Q25 via fastp, called clones via MiXCR and kept in-frame beta chains. For every CDR3 protein sequence, its rows merge into one entry that carries the most common genes and DNA. TCRdb, not the authors, supplied the V and J calls. The sample includes 100,000 to 150,000 distinct CDR3 sequences, with more than 7.5% observed a single time. The top ten hold roughly 43% of the sample.

Recombination connected TRBV4-2 to TRBJ1-1; tentative D gene TRBD1, with 6 bases matching. The input for sequencing was CD8+ T cells sorted from PBMCs, taken on the day of the yellow fever booster vaccination. This TCR was sampled from a man younger than 35 who received the YFV17D yellow fever vaccine. In nucleotides, the sequence is TGTGCCAGCAGCCAAGAATCAATGGGGGGCGTGAACACTGAAGCTTTCTTT. Protein translation: CASSQESMGGVNTEAFF.